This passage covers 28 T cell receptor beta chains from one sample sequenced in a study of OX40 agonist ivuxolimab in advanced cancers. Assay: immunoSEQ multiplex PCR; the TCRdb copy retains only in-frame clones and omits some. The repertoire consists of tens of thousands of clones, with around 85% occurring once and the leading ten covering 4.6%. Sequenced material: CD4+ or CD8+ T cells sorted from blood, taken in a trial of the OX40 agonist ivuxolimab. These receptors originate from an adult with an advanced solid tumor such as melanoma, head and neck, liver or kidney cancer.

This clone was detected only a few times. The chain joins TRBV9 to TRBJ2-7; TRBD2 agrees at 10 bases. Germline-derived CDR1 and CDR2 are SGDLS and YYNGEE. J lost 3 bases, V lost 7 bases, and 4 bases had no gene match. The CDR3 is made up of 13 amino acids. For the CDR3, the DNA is TGTGCCAGCTCTAGCGGGAGTCGCTACGAGCAGTACTTC. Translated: CASSSGSRYEQYF. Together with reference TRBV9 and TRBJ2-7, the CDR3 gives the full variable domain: DSGVTQTPKHLITATGQRVTLRCSPRSGDLSVYWYQQSLDQGLQFLIQYYNGEERAKGNILERFSAQQFPDLHSELNLSSLELGDSALYFCASSSGSRYEQYFGPGTRLTVT.

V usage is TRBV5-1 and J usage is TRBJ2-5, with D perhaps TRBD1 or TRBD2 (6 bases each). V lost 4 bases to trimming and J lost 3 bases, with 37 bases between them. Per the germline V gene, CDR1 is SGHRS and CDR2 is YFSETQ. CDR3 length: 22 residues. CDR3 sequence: CASSTDLTGKLRGEVGKETQYF. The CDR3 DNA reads TGCGCCAGCAGCACCGACCTGACCGGGAAGTTAAGGGGGGAAGTAGGAAAAGAGACCCAGTACTTC. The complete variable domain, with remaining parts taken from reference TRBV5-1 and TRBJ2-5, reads KAGVTQTPRYLIKTRGQQVTLSCSPISGHRSVSWYQQTPGQGLQFLFEYFSETQRNKGNFPGRFSGRQFSNSRSEMNVSTLELGDSALYLCASSTDLTGKLRGEVGKETQYFGPGTRLLVL.

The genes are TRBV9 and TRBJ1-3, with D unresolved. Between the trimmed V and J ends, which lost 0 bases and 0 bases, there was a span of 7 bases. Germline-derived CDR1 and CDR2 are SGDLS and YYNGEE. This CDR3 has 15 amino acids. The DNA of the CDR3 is TGTGCCAGCAGCGTAGACACCTTCTCTGGAAACACCATATATTTT. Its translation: CASSVDTFSGNTIYF.

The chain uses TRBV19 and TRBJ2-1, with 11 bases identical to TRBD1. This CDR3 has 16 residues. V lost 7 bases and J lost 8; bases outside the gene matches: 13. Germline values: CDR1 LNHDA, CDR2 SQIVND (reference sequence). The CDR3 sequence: CASTEQGTGGLDEQFF. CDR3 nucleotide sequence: TGTGCCAGTACCGAACAGGGGACAGGGGGATTGGATGAGCAGTTCTTC.

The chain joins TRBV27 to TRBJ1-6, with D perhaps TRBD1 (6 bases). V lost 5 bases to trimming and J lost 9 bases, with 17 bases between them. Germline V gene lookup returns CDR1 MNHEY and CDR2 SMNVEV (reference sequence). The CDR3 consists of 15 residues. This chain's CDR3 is CASSRTGTSSSPLHF. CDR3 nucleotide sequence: TGTGCCAGCAGTAGAACCGGGACAAGTAGTTCACCCCTCCACTTT.

CDR3 residues: CASSTDPSSGNTIYF. In DNA, the CDR3 is TGCGCCAGCAGCACTGACCCGAGCTCGGGAAACACCATATATTTT. The chain is built from TRBV4-1 and TRBJ1-3; D is ambiguous. Trimming took 5 bases from V and 4 from J, leaving 15 bases between them. The V gene's germline CDR1 is MGHRA and CDR2 YSYEKL. The CDR3 sequence is 15 residues long.

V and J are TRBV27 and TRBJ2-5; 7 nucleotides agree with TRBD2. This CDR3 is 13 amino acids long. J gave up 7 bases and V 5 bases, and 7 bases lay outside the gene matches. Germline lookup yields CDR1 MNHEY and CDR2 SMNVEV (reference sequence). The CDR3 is CASSAGGKGTQYF. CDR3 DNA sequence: TGTGCCAGCAGTGCCGGGGGGAAGGGGACCCAGTACTTC.

Here the CDR3 reads CASSPRLESNETQYF. The CDR3, as DNA: TGTGCCAGCAGCCCGCGACTGGAAAGCAACGAGACCCAGTACTTC. This chain connects TRBV11-3 to TRBJ2-5; no definite D call. The germline CDR1 and CDR2 sequences are SGHNT and YENEEA. V shed 5 bases and J shed 5 bases, with 18 bases lying between them. This CDR3 region has 15 residues.

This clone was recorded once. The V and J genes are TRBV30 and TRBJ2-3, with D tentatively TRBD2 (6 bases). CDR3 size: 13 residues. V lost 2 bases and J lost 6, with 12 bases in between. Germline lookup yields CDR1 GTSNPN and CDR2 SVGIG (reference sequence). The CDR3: CAWSRENGDTQYF. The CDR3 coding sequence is TGTGCCTGGAGTCGGGAGAATGGTGATACGCAGTATTTT.

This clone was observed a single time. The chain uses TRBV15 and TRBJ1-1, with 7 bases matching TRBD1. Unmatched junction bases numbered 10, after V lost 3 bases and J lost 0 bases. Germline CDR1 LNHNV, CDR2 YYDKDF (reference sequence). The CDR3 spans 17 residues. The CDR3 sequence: CATSSSTGDPMNTEAFF. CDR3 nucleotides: TGTGCCACCAGCAGTAGTACAGGGGACCCGATGAACACTGAAGCTTTCTTT.

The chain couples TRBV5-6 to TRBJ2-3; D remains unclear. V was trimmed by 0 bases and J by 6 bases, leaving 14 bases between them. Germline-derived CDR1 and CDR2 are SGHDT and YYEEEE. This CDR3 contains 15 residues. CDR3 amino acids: CASSLEATVRDTQYF. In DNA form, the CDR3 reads TGTGCCAGCAGCTTGGAGGCAACTGTTCGGGATACGCAGTATTTT.

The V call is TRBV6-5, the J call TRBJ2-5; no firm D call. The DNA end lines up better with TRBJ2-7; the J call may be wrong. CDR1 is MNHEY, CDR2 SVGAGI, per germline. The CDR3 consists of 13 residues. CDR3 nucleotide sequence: TGTGCCAGCAGTTATAGCAATCGGTACGAGCAGTACTTC. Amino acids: CASSYSNRYEQYF.

CDR3 DNA: TGTGCCAGCAGATCGACCGGGGAGCAGTTCTTC. Encoded protein: CASRSTGEQFF. V is TRBV18 and J is TRBJ2-1; D gene uncertain. Germline assignment: CDR1 KGHSH and CDR2 LQKENI. Trimming took 8 bases from V and 10 from J, leaving 12 bases between them. The CDR3 is made up of 11 amino acids. Full variable domain (remainder filled in from reference TRBV18 and TRBJ2-1): NAGVMQNPRHLVRRRGQEARLRCSPMKGHSHVYWYRQLPEEGLKFMVYLQKENIIDESGMPKERFSAEFPKEGPSILRIQQVVRGDSAAYFCASRSTGEQFFGPGTRLTVL.

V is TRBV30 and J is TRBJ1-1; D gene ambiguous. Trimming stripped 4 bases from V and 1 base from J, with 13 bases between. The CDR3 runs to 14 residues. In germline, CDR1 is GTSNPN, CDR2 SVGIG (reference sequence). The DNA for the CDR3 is TGTGCCTGGATATCTGCAGCATCGAACACTGAAGCTTTCTTT. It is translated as CAWISAASNTEAFF.

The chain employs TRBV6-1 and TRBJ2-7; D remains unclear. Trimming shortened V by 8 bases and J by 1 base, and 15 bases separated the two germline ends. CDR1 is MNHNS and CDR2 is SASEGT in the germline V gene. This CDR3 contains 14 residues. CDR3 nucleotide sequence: TGTGCCAGCTATGACACAGCCCTTTCCTACGAGCAGTACTTC. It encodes CASYDTALSYEQYF.

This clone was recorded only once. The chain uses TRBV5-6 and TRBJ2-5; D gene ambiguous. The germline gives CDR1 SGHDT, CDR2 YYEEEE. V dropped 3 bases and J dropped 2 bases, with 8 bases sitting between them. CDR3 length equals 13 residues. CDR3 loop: CASSSWPQETQYF. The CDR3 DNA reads TGTGCCAGCAGCTCGTGGCCGCAAGAGACCCAGTACTTC.

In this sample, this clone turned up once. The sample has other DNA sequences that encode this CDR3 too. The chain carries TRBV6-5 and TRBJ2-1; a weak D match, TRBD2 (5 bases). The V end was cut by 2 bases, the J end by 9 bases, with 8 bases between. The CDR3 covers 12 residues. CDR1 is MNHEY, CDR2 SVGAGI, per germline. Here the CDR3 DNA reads TGTGCCAGCAGTTACCGGGGTATTGAGCAGTTCTTC. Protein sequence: CASSYRGIEQFF.

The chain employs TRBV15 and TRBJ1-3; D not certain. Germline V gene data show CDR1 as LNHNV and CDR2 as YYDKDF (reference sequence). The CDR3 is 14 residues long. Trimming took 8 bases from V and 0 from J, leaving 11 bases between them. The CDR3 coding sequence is TGTGCCACCTCGCCTGGTCTCTCTGGAAACACCATATATTTT. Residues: CATSPGLSGNTIYF. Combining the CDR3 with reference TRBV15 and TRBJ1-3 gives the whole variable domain DAMVIQNPRYQVTQFGKPVTLSCSQTLNHNVMYWYQQKSSQAPKLLFHYYDKDFNNEADTPDNFQSRRPNTSFCFLDIRSPGLGDTAMYLCATSPGLSGNTIYFGEGSWLTVV.

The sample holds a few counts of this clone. This chain's CDR3 is CASSSDRGIYSTDTQYF. The CDR3 DNA reads TGTGCCAGCAGCTCGGACAGGGGAATTTATAGCACAGATACGCAGTATTTT. This chain connects TRBV11-2 to TRBJ2-3; 9 bases align to TRBD1. Germline loops: CDR1 SGHAT, CDR2 FQNNGV. The CDR3 length is 17 residues. The J segment lost 0 bases and the V segment lost 4 bases, leaving 8 bases of the junction unmatched.

This CDR3 reads CASSVNLGVAEQYF. Here the CDR3 DNA reads TGTGCCAGCAGTGTGAATTTAGGGGTAGCCGAGCAGTACTTC. The chain employs TRBV25-1 and TRBJ2-7, with D perhaps TRBD1 (5 bases). CDR3 length: 14 residues. Germline values: CDR1 MGHDK, CDR2 SYGVNS. The ends were cut back, 4 bases at V and 6 bases at J, with 16 bases in the middle.

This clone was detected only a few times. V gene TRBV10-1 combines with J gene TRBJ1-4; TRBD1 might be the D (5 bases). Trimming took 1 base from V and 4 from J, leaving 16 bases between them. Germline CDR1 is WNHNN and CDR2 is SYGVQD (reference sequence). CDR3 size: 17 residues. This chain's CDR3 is CASSELEKGESNEKLFF. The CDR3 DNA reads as TGCGCCAGCAGTGAGTTGGAAAAAGGGGAGAGTAATGAAAAACTGTTTTTT.

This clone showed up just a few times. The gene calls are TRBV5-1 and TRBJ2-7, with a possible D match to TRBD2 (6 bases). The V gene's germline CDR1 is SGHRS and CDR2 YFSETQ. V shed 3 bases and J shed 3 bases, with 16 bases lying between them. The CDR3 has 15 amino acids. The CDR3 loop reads CASSYSGTRSYEQYF. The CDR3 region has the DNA TGCGCCAGCAGCTACTCCGGGACTCGAAGCTACGAGCAGTACTTC.

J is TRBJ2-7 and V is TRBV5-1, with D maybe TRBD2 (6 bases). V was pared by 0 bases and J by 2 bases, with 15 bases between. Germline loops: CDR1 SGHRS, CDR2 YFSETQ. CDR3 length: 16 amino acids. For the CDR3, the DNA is TGCGCCAGCAGCTTGGAGGGTTTAGCGGATCCCTACGAGCAGTACTTC. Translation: CASSLEGLADPYEQYF.

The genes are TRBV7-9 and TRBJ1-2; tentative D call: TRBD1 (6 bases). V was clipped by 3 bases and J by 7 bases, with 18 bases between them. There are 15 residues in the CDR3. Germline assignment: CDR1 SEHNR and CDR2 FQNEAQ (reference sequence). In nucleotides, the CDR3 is TGTGCCAGCAGCTTTGAGGGGGGCAGGGCGTCTGGCTACACCTTC. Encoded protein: CASSFEGGRASGYTF.

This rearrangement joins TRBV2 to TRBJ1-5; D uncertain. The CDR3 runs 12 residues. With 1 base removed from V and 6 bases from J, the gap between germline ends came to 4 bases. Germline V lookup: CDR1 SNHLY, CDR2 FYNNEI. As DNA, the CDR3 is TGTGCCAGCAGTGAAGGTATTCAGCCCCAGCATTTT. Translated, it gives CASSEGIQPQHF.

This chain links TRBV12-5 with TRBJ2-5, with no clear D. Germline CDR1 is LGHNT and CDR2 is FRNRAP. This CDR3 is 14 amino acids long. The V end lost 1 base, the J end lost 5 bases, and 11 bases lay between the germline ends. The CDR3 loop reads CASGLGTGQETQYF. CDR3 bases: TGTGCTAGTGGTTTGGGGACGGGCCAGGAGACCCAGTACTTC. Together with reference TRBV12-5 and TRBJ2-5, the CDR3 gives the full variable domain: DARVTQTPRHKVTEMGQEVTMRCQPILGHNTVFWYRQTMMQGLELLAYFRNRAPLDDSGMPKDRFSAEMPDATLATLKIQPSEPRDSAVYFCASGLGTGQETQYFGPGTRLLVL.

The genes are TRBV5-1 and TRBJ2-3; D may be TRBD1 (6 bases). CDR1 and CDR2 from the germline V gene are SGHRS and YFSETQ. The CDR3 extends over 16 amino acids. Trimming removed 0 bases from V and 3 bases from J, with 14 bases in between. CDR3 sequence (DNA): TGCGCCAGCAGCTTGGGGAGAGGGACACAGACAGATACGCAGTATTTT. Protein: CASSLGRGTQTDTQYF.

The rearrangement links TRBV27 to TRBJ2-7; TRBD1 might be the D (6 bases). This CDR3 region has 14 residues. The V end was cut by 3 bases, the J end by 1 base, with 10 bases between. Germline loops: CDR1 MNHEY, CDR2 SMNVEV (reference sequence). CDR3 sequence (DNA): TGTGCCAGCAGTTTGTTTCAGGGGTCCTACGAGCAGTACTTC. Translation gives CASSLFQGSYEQYF.